These 19 T cell receptor beta chains share one sample of origin, sequenced in a study of blood T cell repertoires in COVID-19. TCRdb keeps only in-frame clones here, not all; method: immunoSEQ multiplex PCR. The sample has some 160,000 clones, around 80% seen once. Sequencing input: PBMCs or T cells enriched from blood (not recorded which). These receptors originate from a woman in her forties or fifties who had recovered from COVID-19.

This clone was detected only a few times. The chain links TRBV10-3 to TRBJ1-6; perhaps TRBD1 as D (5 bases). CDR1 is ENHRY, CDR2 SYGVKD, per germline. V lost 0 bases and J 6 bases, leaving 15 bases between the germline ends. This CDR3 is built from 17 residues. CDR3 sequence (DNA): TGTGCCATCAGTGAGTCCTCGGGGGGGAAGTCTAATTCACCCCTCCACTTT. This sequence encodes CAISESSGGKSNSPLHF.

The chain joins TRBV19 to TRBJ2-2; 8 nucleotides line up with TRBD2. This CDR3 region has 16 residues. Germline trimming cut 10 bases from V and 0 bases from J; bases unmatched to any gene: 10. Germline V gene data show CDR1 as LNHDA and CDR2 as SQIVND (reference sequence). CDR3 loop: CATRDRGGTNTGELFF. CDR3 nucleotide sequence: TGTGCCACCAGGGATCGGGGGGGGACGAACACCGGGGAGCTGTTTTTT.

The J gene is TRBJ2-6, the V gene TRBV4-3; D gene uncertain. CDR3 size: 16 residues. The ends were cut back, 0 bases at V and 3 bases at J, with 9 bases in the middle. CDR1 and CDR2 (germline): LGHNA, YSLEER. The CDR3 DNA reads TGCGCCAGCAGCCAAGATCCGCGGTTTGGGGCCAACGTCCTGACTTTC. Translating it yields CASSQDPRFGANVLTF.

The chain carries TRBV5-6 and TRBJ2-1, with TRBD2 as a possible D gene (6 bases). Germline values: CDR1 SGHDT, CDR2 YYEEEE. Trimming left V 4 bases short and J 3 bases short, with 17 bases between. CDR3 size: 16 residues. CDR3 protein: CASSLIGRGYYNEQFF. For the CDR3, the DNA is TGTGCCAGCAGCCTGATCGGGCGGGGCTACTACAATGAGCAGTTCTTC.

This chain joins TRBV27 and TRBJ1-1; no clear D gene. Germline CDR1 and CDR2: MNHEY and SMNVEV (reference sequence). This CDR3 has 14 amino acids. The ends were cut back, 8 bases at V and 5 bases at J, with 18 bases in the middle. This chain's CDR3 is CASPWRGEVTEAFF. In nucleotides, the CDR3 is TGTGCCAGCCCATGGCGGGGAGAAGTTACTGAAGCTTTCTTT.

This chain connects TRBV29-1 to TRBJ2-7; D is possibly TRBD2 (5 bases). V was shortened by 1 base and J by 6 bases, with 10 bases between the two germline ends. Germline lookup yields CDR1 SQVTM and CDR2 ANQGSEA. CDR3 length equals 12 residues. CDR3 nucleotide sequence: TGCAGCGTTGAAGGGACGGGAATCGAGCAGTACTTC. Protein: CSVEGTGIEQYF.

This clone came up once. This chain links TRBV14 with TRBJ2-7; maybe TRBD1 (6 bases). The V gene's germline CDR1 is SGHDN and CDR2 FVKESK. The CDR3 totals 16 residues. Deletions cut 1 base from V and 4 bases from J, with 17 bases between. CDR3 sequence (DNA): TGTGCCAGCAGCCAAGGCAAATGGCAGGGGAGATACGAGCAGTACTTC. The encoded protein is CASSQGKWQGRYEQYF.

The chain is built from TRBV19 and TRBJ1-1; 12 bases align to TRBD1. Unmatched junction bases numbered 4, after V lost 5 bases and J lost 0 bases. The CDR3 spans 16 residues. Germline lookup yields CDR1 LNHDA and CDR2 SQIVND (reference sequence). Here the CDR3 DNA reads TGTGCCAGTAGTCGGGACAGGGGGCATATGAACACTGAAGCTTTCTTT. Translating it yields CASSRDRGHMNTEAFF.

The chain is built from TRBV7-2 and TRBJ1-2, with a tentative D call TRBD1 (6 bases). V was clipped by 5 bases and J by 1 base, with 11 bases between them. The germline V gene has CDR1 SGHTA and CDR2 FQGNSA. The length of the CDR3 is 14 residues. The DNA of the CDR3 is TGTGCCAGCAGCCAGGGGCTCCTTAACTATGGCTACACCTTC. This translates into CASSQGLLNYGYTF.

Many counts were recorded for this clone. The V and J genes are TRBV3-1 (or the pseudogene TRBV3-2) and TRBJ2-7, with 8 bases matching TRBD2. The CDR3 spans 15 residues. V lost 0 bases, J lost 4 bases, and 5 bases stayed unmatched. In germline, CDR1 is LGHDT, CDR2 YNNKEL (reference sequence). The CDR3 region is CASSQDPGGSYEQYF. DNA for the CDR3: TGTGCCAGCAGCCAAGATCCGGGAGGGTCGTACGAGCAGTACTTC.

The rearrangement uses TRBV6-5 and TRBJ2-1, with 10 bases matching TRBD2. Germline assignment: CDR1 MNHEY and CDR2 SVGAGI. The CDR3 runs to 14 residues. The V and J ends lost 8 bases and 8 bases, in that order; junction bases with no gene match: 9. CDR3 region: CASVGTSVFYEQFF. The CDR3, as DNA: TGTGCCAGCGTCGGGACTAGCGTTTTCTATGAGCAGTTCTTC.

The gene calls are TRBV4-2 and TRBJ2-1, with 8 bases fitting TRBD2. J was trimmed by 0 bases and V by 0 bases; bases with no gene match: 13. CDR1 is LGHNA and CDR2 is YNFKEQ in the germline V gene. This CDR3 has 20 residues. In nucleotides, the CDR3 is TGTGCCAGCAGCCAAGAACCCTTGAAAAGGGCGGGAGGCTCCTACAATGAGCAGTTCTTC. This translates into CASSQEPLKRAGGSYNEQFF.

The V call is TRBV28, the J call TRBJ1-1; maybe TRBD1 (6 bases). This CDR3 has 14 residues. CDR1 and CDR2 (germline): MDHEN, SYDVKM. Between the trimmed V and J ends, which lost 4 bases and 0 bases, there was a span of 9 bases. CDR3 sequence reads: CASSSSGVNTEAFF. CDR3 nucleotide sequence: TGTGCCAGCAGTTCCTCAGGGGTGAACACTGAAGCTTTCTTT.

The V call is TRBV18, the J call TRBJ1-5; D call uncertain. This CDR3 has 15 amino acids. V lost 8 bases and J lost 1, with 15 bases in between. The V gene's germline CDR1 is KGHSH and CDR2 LQKENI. As DNA, the CDR3 is TGTGCCAGCCGACCGGGAGGGCCCAGCAATCAGCCCCAGCATTTT. Its translation: CASRPGGPSNQPQHF. Supplemented by reference TRBV18 and TRBJ1-5, the full variable domain reads NAGVMQNPRHLVRRRGQEARLRCSPMKGHSHVYWYRQLPEEGLKFMVYLQKENIIDESGMPKERFSAEFPKEGPSILRIQQVVRGDSAAYFCASRPGGPSNQPQHFGDGTRLSIL.

V gene TRBV14 combines with J gene TRBJ1-6; 10 bases are a match to TRBD1. With 5 bases clipped from V and 9 bases from J, the junction kept 10 bases outside the gene matches. The V gene's germline CDR1 is SGHDN and CDR2 FVKESK. CDR3 length equals 16 residues. As DNA, the CDR3 is TGTGCCAGCAGCAAGTCCGGGACAGGGGCGCGTTCACCCCTCCACTTT. This gives the protein CASSKSGTGARSPLHF.

The V gene is TRBV6-4, the J gene TRBJ2-3, with D maybe TRBD2 (6 bases). The CDR3 loop spans 15 amino acids. Trimming pared 6 bases from V and 2 bases from J, leaving 15 bases between. CDR1 is MRHNA and CDR2 is SNTAGT in the germline V gene. The CDR3 sequence: CASSLEAGSTDTQYF. The CDR3 DNA reads as TGTGCCAGCAGCCTTGAGGCGGGGTCCACAGATACGCAGTATTTT.

This clone was seen more than once but under ten times. V usage is TRBV19 and J usage is TRBJ2-4; a possible D gene is TRBD1 (5 bases). The CDR3 extends over 13 amino acids. The germline V gene has CDR1 LNHDA and CDR2 SQIVND (reference sequence). V lost 3 bases and J lost 9, with 12 bases in between. CDR3 nucleotide sequence: TGTGCCAGTAGTATGGGGCAGGTGGGCATTCAGTACTTC. Its protein is CASSMGQVGIQYF.

The chain uses TRBV5-4 and TRBJ1-2, with D possibly TRBD1 on 6 matching bases. The germline V gene encodes CDR1 SGHNT and CDR2 YYREEE (reference sequence). This CDR3 spans 12 amino acids. V lost 5 bases and J 6 bases, leaving 11 bases between the germline ends. CDR3 amino acids: CASRLDSNGYTF. The CDR3 DNA reads as TGTGCCAGCAGACTGGACAGTAATGGCTACACCTTC.

This clone was counted a few times. The J gene is TRBJ1-1, the V gene TRBV4-2; unclear D gene. CDR1 is LGHNA and CDR2 is YNFKEQ in the germline V gene. V was pared by 5 bases and J by 2 bases, with 12 bases between. This CDR3 spans 14 amino acids. CDR3 sequence reads: CASSSSGYNTEAFF. DNA for the CDR3: TGTGCCAGCAGCTCCTCAGGCTATAACACTGAAGCTTTCTTT.